The 30 T cell receptor beta chains in this list originate from one sample, sequenced in a study of CD8+CD57+ T cells in acquired aplastic anemia. It was genomic DNA that served as the template for profiling TCR beta VDJ and CDR3. A single record per CDR3 protein comes from TCRdb applying MiXCR to the reads. The sample consists of roughly 220,000 distinct CDR3 sequences, approximately 60% of them appearing once. It was patients with CD8+CD57+ cell expansion by flow cytometry who were chosen for sequencing. The sample comprised sorted CD4+, CD8+, or CD8+CD57+ T cells (not recorded which) from PBMCs. These receptors all stem from a human donor with aplastic anemia.

The gene calls are TRBV7-9 and TRBJ2-3; 8 bases map to TRBD1. The CDR3 is made up of 15 amino acids. With 5 bases clipped from V and 0 bases from J, the junction kept 4 bases outside the gene matches. Germline values: CDR1 SEHNR, CDR2 FQNEAQ (reference sequence). CDR3 protein: CASSPQGGSTDTQYF. The CDR3 DNA sequence: TGTGCCAGCAGCCCACAGGGGGGAAGCACAGATACGCAGTATTTT.

The V call is TRBV2, the J call TRBJ2-1, with D perhaps given as TRBD1 or TRBD2 (6 bases each). V was clipped by 9 bases and J by 4 bases, with 13 bases between them. Germline V CDR1 and CDR2: SNHLY, FYNNEI. The CDR3 runs 13 residues. This CDR3 reads CASKRGGYNEQFF. CDR3 nucleotides: TGTGCCAGTAAAAGAGGGGGGTACAATGAGCAGTTCTTC.

As to this clonotype: An end of the junction differs from the germline gene, which may be a read error. The genes are TRBV7-3 and TRBJ2-1; 8 bases match TRBD2. There are 16 residues in the CDR3. Germline CDR1 and CDR2: SGHTA and FQGTGA. DNA for the CDR3: TGTGCTAGCAGCTCGAGAGCGGGGGCTCACTACAATGAGCAGTTCTTC. Translated, it gives CASSSRAGAHYNEQFF.

Comments on this clonotype: A much larger clone differs from this one at a single base, so this may be a read error. The chain is built from TRBV28 and TRBJ2-3; TRBD2 aligns across 12 bases. CDR1 is MDHEN and CDR2 is SYDVKM in the germline V gene. The CDR3 consists of 15 residues. CDR3 sequence (DNA): TGTGCCAACAGTTTTCTAGCGGGGGGGCCAGATACGCAGTATTTT. The encoded protein is CANSFLAGGPDTQYF.

The J gene is TRBJ2-3, the V gene TRBV24-1, with no clear D. V lost 4 bases, J lost 2 bases, and 6 bases lay in between. The CDR3 sequence is 13 residues long. CDR1 and CDR2 from the germline V gene are KGHDR and SFDVKD. The CDR3 region is CATSEHYTDTQYF. The CDR3 nucleotides read TGTGCCACCAGTGAACACTACACAGATACGCAGTATTTT.

This chain connects TRBV7-2 to TRBJ1-4, with 8 bases lining up with TRBD1. Trimming took 5 bases from V and 8 from J; bases not matched to a gene: 7. This CDR3 is 14 amino acids long. In germline, CDR1 is SGHTA, CDR2 FQGNSA. The CDR3 coding sequence is TGTGCCAGCAGCAGGGACAGGCGGCGGGAAAAACTGTTTTTT. Protein: CASSRDRRREKLFF.

This chain links TRBV7-9 with TRBJ2-7; D tentatively reads TRBD1 or TRBD2 (5 bases each). Germline-derived CDR1 and CDR2 are SEHNR and FQNEAQ (reference sequence). The CDR3 contains 16 residues. Trimming stripped 4 bases from V and 0 bases from J, with 16 bases between. The CDR3 DNA reads as TGTGCCAGCAGCTCTCCGGGACGGGGCAACTCCTACGAGCAGTACTTC. Translated, it gives CASSSPGRGNSYEQYF.

This chain uses TRBV29-1 with TRBJ2-7; D unresolved. V dropped 0 bases and J dropped 3 bases, with 12 bases sitting between them. From germline, CDR1 is SQVTM and CDR2 ANQGSEA. The CDR3 totals 14 residues. The CDR3 DNA reads as TGCAGCGTTGAAGATCCGGTAGAGAGCTACGAGCAGTACTTC. Its protein is CSVEDPVESYEQYF.

The chain combines TRBV5-4 with TRBJ1-6; D is possibly TRBD1 (6 bases). Trimming took 0 bases from V and 12 from J, leaving 7 bases between them. The CDR3 extends over 12 amino acids. CDR1 and CDR2 (germline): SGHNT, YYREEE (reference sequence). The CDR3: CASSLVDRPLHF. DNA of the CDR3: TGTGCCAGCAGCTTGGTGGACAGACCCCTCCACTTT.

Comments on this clonotype: With a much larger clone just one base away, this may be a read error. The V call is TRBV18, the J call TRBJ2-5; tentative D call: TRBD2 (5 bases). Germline CDR1 reads KGHSH; CDR2 reads LQKENI. The CDR3 has 12 residues. The CDR3 is CASSRYGETQHF. CDR3 bases: TGTGCCAGCTCCCGGTACGGGGAGACCCAGCACTTC.

The chain couples TRBV15 to TRBJ2-1; D uncertain. CDR1 is LNHNV and CDR2 is YYDKDF in the germline V gene (reference sequence). CDR3 length equals 14 residues. V was clipped by 0 bases and J by 3 bases, with 6 bases between them. CDR3 sequence: CATSRDRDYNEQFF. Written as DNA, the CDR3 is TGTGCCACCAGCAGAGACAGAGACTACAATGAGCAGTTCTTC.

This clonotype has a count of ten or more. The gene calls are TRBV10-2 and TRBJ2-7, with TRBD1 as a possible D gene (5 bases). The CDR3 length is 14 residues. Germline V gene sequence: CDR1 WSHSY, CDR2 SAAADI. The V end was cut by 7 bases, the J end by 6 bases, with 19 bases between. CDR3 residues: CASTTNSRASEQYV. The DNA for the CDR3 is TGCGCCAGCACTACGAATTCCAGGGCCAGCGAGCAGTACGTC.

This chain links TRBV7-6 with TRBJ1-1; D is ambiguous. Germline loops: CDR1 SGHVS, CDR2 FNYEAQ. CDR3 length: 13 amino acids. V gave up 1 base and J gave up 1 base, with 4 bases separating them. Here the CDR3 DNA reads TGTGCCAGCAGCTTAGACCAGAACACTGAAGCTTTCTTT. It codes for CASSLDQNTEAFF.

The chain couples TRBV29-1 to TRBJ2-1; 7 nucleotides align to TRBD2. Germline lookup yields CDR1 SQVTM and CDR2 ANQGSEA. The CDR3 is 14 amino acids. The junction had 8 bases not matched to a gene; V was cut back by 2 bases and J by 7 bases. Written as DNA, the CDR3 is TGCAGCGTTGAACGCGCGACTAGCAGGAATGAGCAGTTCTTC. Its protein is CSVERATSRNEQFF.

This clonotype has more than one count but fewer than ten. The genes are TRBV20-1 and TRBJ1-4, with 9 bases identical to TRBD1. The V gene end was trimmed by 3 bases and the J gene end by 4 bases; junction bases not matched to a gene: 6. Germline assignment: CDR1 DFQATT and CDR2 SNEGSKA (reference sequence). The CDR3 consists of 15 residues. DNA of the CDR3: TGCAGTGCTAGGGGACAGGGAGCCAGTAATGAAAAACTGTTTTTT. Encoded protein: CSARGQGASNEKLFF.

In its sample, this clonotype was seen a few times. The V gene is TRBV2, the J gene TRBJ1-2; D is undetermined. The CDR3 runs 13 residues. V lost 5 bases to trimming and J lost 8 bases, with 15 bases between them. In germline, CDR1 is SNHLY, CDR2 FYNNEI. The CDR3 is CASSLVHGSGYTF. The CDR3, as DNA: TGTGCCAGCAGTCTTGTACATGGGAGCGGCTACACCTTC.

The rearrangement joins TRBV6-1 to TRBJ1-2; 8 bases align to TRBD1. The CDR3 sequence is 14 residues long. V trimming: 0 bases; J trimming: 4 bases; junction bases outside the gene matches: 1. In germline, CDR1 is MNHNS, CDR2 SASEGT. In DNA, the CDR3 is TGTGCCAGCAGTGAAGCCGGGACAGGCTATGGCTACACCTTC. Translation gives CASSEAGTGYGYTF.

The V gene is TRBV5-6, the J gene TRBJ2-5; 8 bases line up with TRBD1. CDR1 is SGHDT and CDR2 is YYEEEE in the germline V gene. CDR3 length: 16 amino acids. J gave up 8 bases and V 4 bases, and 16 bases lay outside the gene matches. The CDR3 nucleotides are TGTGCCAGCAGCCCTTCTGGACAGGGAGGAAGTTCAACCCAGTACTTC. Translation: CASSPSGQGGSSTQYF.

This clonotype showed up just a few times. The genes are TRBV2 and TRBJ2-1, with TRBD1 as a possible D gene (7 bases). Per germline, CDR1 SNHLY and CDR2 FYNNEI. The CDR3 loop spans 14 amino acids. Trimming cost V 5 bases and J 8 bases, with 16 bases left between them. The CDR3 spells CASSTGGGRDEQFF. In DNA form, the CDR3 reads TGTGCCAGCAGTACAGGAGGGGGCAGGGATGAGCAGTTCTTC.

V usage is TRBV7-9 and J usage is TRBJ2-3; 8 bases are shared with TRBD1. Germline CDR1 SEHNR, CDR2 FQNEAQ (reference sequence). The CDR3 sequence is 15 residues long. V was pared by 3 bases and J by 0 bases, with 2 bases of the junction left unmatched. Here the CDR3 reads CASSLTGASTDTQYF. Written as DNA, the CDR3 is TGTGCCAGCAGCTTGACAGGGGCAAGCACAGATACGCAGTATTTT. Combining the CDR3 with reference TRBV7-9 and TRBJ2-3 gives the whole variable domain DTGVSQNPRHKITKRGQNVTFRCDPISEHNRLYWYRQTLGQGPEFLTYFQNEAQLEKSRLLSDRFSAERPKGSFSTLEIQRTEQGDSAMYLCASSLTGASTDTQYFGPGTRLTVL.

V gene TRBV19 combines with J gene TRBJ1-1; D is ambiguous. Germline V lookup: CDR1 LNHDA, CDR2 SQIVND (reference sequence). The CDR3 covers 11 residues. Trimming removed 6 bases from V and 1 base from J, with 3 bases in between. CDR3 loop: CASRWNTEAFF. CDR3 sequence (DNA): TGTGCCAGTAGGTGGAACACTGAAGCTTTCTTT.

The chain employs TRBV7-2 and TRBJ2-7, with TRBD2 as a possible D gene (6 bases). Germline values: CDR1 SGHTA, CDR2 FQGNSA. V lost 4 bases, J lost 6 bases, and 10 bases lay in between. The CDR3 is 12 amino acids. In DNA, the CDR3 is TGTGCCAGCAGCTCCTATAGCGGCGAGCAGTACTTC. Protein sequence: CASSSYSGEQYF.

This chain joins TRBV24-1 and TRBJ2-6; D not certain. CDR3 size: 16 residues. The V gene's germline CDR1 is KGHDR and CDR2 SFDVKD. The V and J ends lost 9 bases and 1 base respectively, with 15 bases between them. The CDR3 DNA sequence: TGTGCCACCTCCGACTGGGGTGTTTCTGGGGCCAACGTCCTGACTTTC. This translates into CATSDWGVSGANVLTF.

In its sample, this clonotype was seen a few times. The chain links TRBV28 to TRBJ1-5; D gene uncertain. Germline-derived CDR1 and CDR2 are MDHEN and SYDVKM. The CDR3 totals 16 residues. The V end was cut by 5 bases, the J end by 2 bases, with 16 bases between. CDR3 protein: CASSLRTASGNQPQHF. The CDR3 region has the DNA TGTGCCAGCAGTCTACGGACGGCTTCGGGCAATCAGCCCCAGCATTTT.

The rearrangement uses TRBV29-1 and TRBJ2-3; D is undetermined. Trimming pared 2 bases from V and 0 bases from J, leaving 12 bases between. Per the germline V gene, CDR1 is SQVTM and CDR2 is ANQGSEA. The CDR3 runs 15 residues. The DNA for the CDR3 is TGCAGCGTTGAATCCCCAGTAACTAGCACAGATACGCAGTATTTT. Translating gives CSVESPVTSTDTQYF.

The sample holds a few counts of this clonotype. CDR3 in amino acids: CSRQGTADTQYF. In nucleotides, the CDR3 is TGCAGCCGACAGGGAACGGCAGATACGCAGTATTTT. The gene calls are TRBV20-1 and TRBJ2-3, with 7 bases fitting TRBD1. The CDR3 spans 12 residues. Germline V lookup: CDR1 DFQATT, CDR2 SNEGSKA (reference sequence).

As for this clonotype: Germline and junction disagree at one end, which may indicate a read error. The chain recombines TRBV5-1 with TRBJ1-1; 10 nucleotides align to TRBD1. The CDR3 runs 16 residues. Per germline, CDR1 SGHRS and CDR2 YFSETQ. The DNA of the CDR3 is TGCGCCAGCAGTGACAGGGGGCTTACAGTGAACACTGAAGCTCTCTTT. Amino acids: CASSDRGLTVNTEALF.

This clonotype was detected only a few times. This chain uses TRBV20-1 with TRBJ1-6; tentative D call: TRBD1 (6 bases). Germline V gene data show CDR1 as DFQATT and CDR2 as SNEGSKA (reference sequence). Trimming pared 4 bases from V and 8 bases from J, leaving 12 bases between. CDR3 size: 13 residues. CDR3 amino acids: CSAIRTADSPLHF. CDR3 coding DNA: TGCAGTGCTATTCGGACAGCCGATTCACCCCTCCACTTT.

The chain couples TRBV10-3 to TRBJ2-1; tentative D call: TRBD2 (5 bases). Trimming left V 3 bases short and J 8 bases short, with 17 bases between. CDR1 and CDR2 from the germline V gene are ENHRY and SYGVKD. The CDR3 consists of 15 residues. The CDR3 reads CAISDLRAVYDEQFF. CDR3 coding DNA: TGTGCCATCAGTGATTTGAGGGCCGTATACGATGAGCAGTTCTTC.

The J gene is TRBJ2-5, the V gene TRBV29-1; weak D call: TRBD1 (6 bases). V shed 8 bases and J shed 5 bases, with 21 bases lying between them. This CDR3 region has 14 residues. Germline lookup yields CDR1 SQVTM and CDR2 ANQGSEA. The CDR3 nucleotides read TGCAGCTCACGAACAGGGCAGGAAGGGGAGACCCAGTACTTC. Translated, it gives CSSRTGQEGETQYF. Based on the CDR3 plus reference TRBV29-1 and TRBJ2-5, the full variable domain is SAVISQKPSRDICQRGTSLTIQCQVDSQVTMMFWYRQQPGQSLTLIATANQGSEATYESGFVIDKFPISRPNLTFSTLTVSNMSPEDSSIYLCSSRTGQEGETQYFGPGTRLLVL.